This T cell receptor beta chain is drawn from a study of patients and donors after allogeneic stem cell transplantation. In this sample, this clonotype turned up many times. Its ends do not fully match the called genes, so a read error is possible. From the RT-PCR reads, TCRdb called clonotypes with MiXCR, one entry per CDR3 protein. The sample includes hundreds of thousands of distinct CDR3 sequences, approximately 16% of them seen just once. The germline gives CDR1 SGHRS, CDR2 YFSETQ. This CDR3 has 15 residues. The origin of this receptor is a human donor who was either an allogeneic HSCT recipient or a stem cell or donor lymphocyte infusion donor (not recorded which). It is not recorded whose cells these are; they may come from a transplant donor. Sequencing was done on a sample of blood, either unsorted or a sorted T cell fraction (not recorded which). The chain employs TRBV5-1 and TRBJ1-5; perhaps TRBD1 as D (6 bases). The CDR3, as DNA: TGCGCCAGCAGTTTGGACAGAGCGAGCAATCAGCCCCAGCATTTT. Residues: CASSLDRASNQPQHF.